The clone carrying this T cell receptor beta chain was seen ten or more times. The source of the sample is a study of tumor-infiltrating lymphocytes in primary liver carcinoma. J was trimmed by 7 bases and V by 4 bases; bases with no gene match: 4. CDR3 length equals 14 residues. Germline V gene sequence: CDR1 ENHRY, CDR2 SYGVKD. From 500 ng of total RNA, TCR beta-specific cDNA was reverse-transcribed using a constant-region primer. Sequencing libraries for TCR beta derived from three nested multiplex PCR rounds that used slightly modified ARM-PCR. A C-beta reverse primer and TRBV1-TRBV30 forward primers served in each of the first two PCR rounds, at ten to eleven cycles apiece. TCRdb reprocessed the multiplex PCR reads via MiXCR and lists one record per CDR3 protein. Among roughly 120,000 distinct CDR3 sequences listed, 50% to 70% were seen once. The tissue used was unsorted bulk material of roughly 17-32 mg. RNA and DNA were co-extracted from it with the AllPrep DNA/RNA mini kit.

Sequences were obtained from liver tumor tissue from sampling region 1. Subset here: tumor region T1, superior pole. The TCR comes from a woman aged 60-70 years with primary liver carcinoma and hepatitis B virus infection. The chain links TRBV10-3 to TRBJ2-1; 10 bases are shared with TRBD2. The CDR3 sequence: CAISALAGANEQFF. DNA of the CDR3: TGTGCCATCAGTGCCCTAGCGGGAGCGAATGAGCAGTTCTTC.